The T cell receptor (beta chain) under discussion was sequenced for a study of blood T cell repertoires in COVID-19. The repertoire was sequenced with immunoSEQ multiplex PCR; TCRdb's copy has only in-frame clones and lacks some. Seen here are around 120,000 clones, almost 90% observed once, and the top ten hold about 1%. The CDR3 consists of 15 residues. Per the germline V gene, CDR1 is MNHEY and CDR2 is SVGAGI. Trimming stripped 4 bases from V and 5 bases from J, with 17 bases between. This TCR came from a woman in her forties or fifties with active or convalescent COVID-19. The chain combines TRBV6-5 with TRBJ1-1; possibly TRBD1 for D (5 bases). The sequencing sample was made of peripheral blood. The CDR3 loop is CASSSSTTGGTEAFF. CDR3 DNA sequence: TGTGCCAGCAGTTCCTCGACAACGGGGGGGACTGAAGCTTTCTTT.